The T cell receptor (beta chain) described here comes from a study of control samples from healthy donors and cancer patients. Assay: immunoSEQ multiplex PCR; the TCRdb copy retains only in-frame clones and omits some. The sample has around 130,000 clones, roughly 84% seen once; the top ten hold 3% to 3.5%. From germline, CDR1 is LNHDA and CDR2 SQIVND (reference sequence). The V segment lost 5 bases and the J segment 9 bases; nucleotides outside the gene matches: 6. The CDR3 is 14 amino acids. A few counts support this clone. The TCR comes from a man aged 45-65 years in good health. The source material was blood. This chain links TRBV19 with TRBJ1-6, with 8 bases lining up with TRBD1. DNA for the CDR3: TGTGCCAGTAGTGCGGGACAGGTTCGTTCACCCCTCCACTTT. This sequence encodes CASSAGQVRSPLHF. The entire variable domain, with the rest obtained from reference TRBV19 and TRBJ1-6, is as follows: DGGITQSPKYLFRKEGQNVTLSCEQNLNHDAMYWYRQDPGQGLRLIYYSQIVNDFQKGDIAEGYSVSREKKESFPLTVTSAQKNPTAFYLCASSAGQVRSPLHFGNGTRLTVT.